This T cell receptor (beta chain) was identified during a study of blood T cell repertoires in COVID-19. Study-wide background: The origin of the acute and convalescent COVID-19 samples was the United States, Italy and Spain.

In the original analysis: Nucleated cell number was recorded as an estimate derived from reference gene primer amplification. The table came from immunoSEQ multiplex PCR; TCRdb's copy has only in-frame clones and leaves some out. That table is the source of V, J and clone size, and D and trimming were worked out from the DNA. The sample lists about 14,000 clones; around 78% were seen once. The receptor was derived from a man between 65 and 85 years old with acute or convalescent COVID-19. Sequencing was carried out using peripheral blood.

The CDR3 loop reads CASRPGGSNQPQHF. The CDR3 coding sequence is TGTGCCAGCAGACCCGGGGGAAGCAATCAGCCCCAGCATTTT. V gene TRBV7-2 combines with J gene TRBJ1-5; TRBD1 might be the D (5 bases). Trimming removed 6 bases at V and 1 base at J, with 10 bases between. In germline, CDR1 is SGHTA, CDR2 FQGNSA. The CDR3 has 14 residues.